This T cell receptor beta chain was captured in a study of T cell responses to AZD1222 COVID-19 vaccine. TCRdb's copy holds only in-frame clones and misses some; the assay was immunoSEQ multiplex PCR. The sample has approximately 100,000 clones, about 83% seen once; the top ten hold roughly an eighth. The V and J ends lost 4 bases and 0 bases respectively, with 11 bases between them. The CDR3 extends over 14 amino acids. Germline assignment: CDR1 SGDLS and CDR2 YYNGEE. J is TRBJ2-7 and V is TRBV9; weak D call: TRBD1 (7 bases). Sequences were derived from peripheral blood, sampled on day 0 of AZD1222 vaccination. The TCR comes from an adult in good health. The CDR3 is CASSLRGDSYEQYF. As DNA, the CDR3 is TGTGCCAGCAGCCTCAGGGGGGACTCCTACGAGCAGTACTTC.